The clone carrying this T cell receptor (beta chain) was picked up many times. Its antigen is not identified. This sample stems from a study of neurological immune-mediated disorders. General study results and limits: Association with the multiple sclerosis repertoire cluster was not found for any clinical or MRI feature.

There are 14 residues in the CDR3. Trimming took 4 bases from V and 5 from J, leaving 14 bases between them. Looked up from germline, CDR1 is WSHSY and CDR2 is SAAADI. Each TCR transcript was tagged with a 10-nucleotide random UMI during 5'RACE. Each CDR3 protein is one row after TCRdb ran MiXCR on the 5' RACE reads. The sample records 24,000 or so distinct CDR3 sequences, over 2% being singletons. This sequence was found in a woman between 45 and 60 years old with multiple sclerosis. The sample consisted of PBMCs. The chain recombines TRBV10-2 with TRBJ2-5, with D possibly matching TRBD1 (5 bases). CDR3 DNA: TGCGCCAGCAGTGCTCAGGGTGGTGGGGAGACCCAGTACTTC. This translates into CASSAQGGGETQYF.